The 13 T cell receptor beta chains below all came from one sample that was sequenced in a study of blood T cells in healthy people across ages. Primed by a sample-barcoded 5' primer and a J-beta primer mix, a second PCR proceeded for 7 to 11 cycles. TCRdb used MiXCR to reprocess the 5' RACE reads, holding one entry per CDR3 protein. The sample holds hundreds of thousands of distinct CDR3 sequences, approximately 30% seen once. Sequencing used blood. The receptors stem from a woman older than 75 in good health.

This clonotype was recorded at least ten times. The rearrangement links TRBV6-1 to TRBJ1-2; 8 bases line up with TRBD1. Germline values: CDR1 MNHNS, CDR2 SASEGT. Losses at the gene ends were 3 bases for V and 8 bases for J; bases not matched to a gene: 5. The CDR3 has 13 residues. The CDR3 reads CASSDRGRGGYTF. CDR3 nucleotide sequence: TGTGCCAGCAGTGACAGGGGGCGCGGAGGCTACACCTTC.

The genes are TRBV28 and TRBJ1-2, with 10 bases identical to TRBD1. The CDR3 totals 16 residues. CDR1 and CDR2 from the germline V gene are MDHEN and SYDVKM. Trimming took 1 base from V and 1 from J; bases not matched to a gene: 3. DNA for the CDR3: TGTGCCAGCAGTTTATTAGGACAGGGGGTTAACTATGGCTACACCTTC. Translating gives CASSLLGQGVNYGYTF.

This clonotype was recorded many times. The chain couples TRBV7-2 to TRBJ1-2, with D possibly being TRBD1 (5 bases). Germline values: CDR1 SGHTA, CDR2 FQGNSA. The CDR3 is 13 amino acids. V lost 5 bases and J 4 bases, leaving 11 bases between the germline ends. The CDR3: CASSLGGPYGYTF. The CDR3 DNA reads as TGTGCCAGCAGCCTCGGGGGTCCCTATGGCTACACCTTC.

Many counts were recorded for this clonotype. This chain uses TRBV10-3 with TRBJ2-1, with TRBD2 identical over 8 bases. Germline values: CDR1 ENHRY, CDR2 SYGVKD. The CDR3 consists of 14 residues. V was clipped by 11 bases and J by 6 bases; unmatched bases: 12. In DNA form, the CDR3 reads TGTGCCGCCACTAGCGGATTCGGGTCCAATGAGCAGTTCTTC. Translation: CAATSGFGSNEQFF.

The table lists this clonotype with a few counts. The V gene is TRBV10-3, the J gene TRBJ1-1; weak D call: TRBD1 (5 bases). V lost 4 bases to trimming and J lost 0 bases, with 6 bases between them. CDR3 length: 13 amino acids. CDR1 is ENHRY and CDR2 is SYGVKD in the germline V gene. The CDR3 protein is CAISGGVNTEAFF. The CDR3 DNA is TGTGCCATCAGTGGGGGGGTGAACACTGAAGCTTTCTTT.

This clonotype was seen just once. The V gene is TRBV28, the J gene TRBJ2-1; 7 bases are shared with TRBD2. The V and J ends lost 2 bases and 5 bases, in that order; junction bases with no gene match: 6. The CDR3 runs 15 residues. Germline assignment: CDR1 MDHEN and CDR2 SYDVKM. In nucleotides, the CDR3 is TGTGCCAGCAGTTTACCAGCGGGATACAACAATGAGCAGTTCTTC. This gives the protein CASSLPAGYNNEQFF.

This clonotype was observed many times. The V gene is TRBV27, the J gene TRBJ2-7; TRBD2 is a possible D gene (6 bases). CDR3 size: 15 residues. V was trimmed by 4 bases and J by 1 base, leaving 14 bases between them. Germline CDR1 and CDR2: MNHEY and SMNVEV (reference sequence). CDR3 DNA: TGTGCCAGCAGTTCCCCCGCGGGGCGATCCTACGAGCAGTACTTC. It codes for CASSSPAGRSYEQYF.

The chain uses TRBV7-2 and TRBJ2-4; D gene ambiguous. The DNA end is more similar to TRBJ2-7, so the J call may be wrong. There are 14 residues in the CDR3. The germline V gene has CDR1 SGHTA and CDR2 FQGNSA. CDR3 nucleotide sequence: TGTGCCAGCAGCTTAGCCTTAGCTCCATCCGAGCAGTACTTC. Translated: CASSLALAPSEQYF.

The V call is TRBV20-1, the J call TRBJ2-3; D unclear. This CDR3 region has 12 residues. V shed 2 bases and J shed 10 bases, with 13 bases lying between them. Looked up from germline, CDR1 is DFQATT and CDR2 is SNEGSKA (reference sequence). This CDR3 is CSARYPSYAQYF. DNA for the CDR3: TGCAGTGCTAGATATCCCTCGTACGCGCAGTATTTT.

Details on this clonotype: The conserved final phenylalanine or tryptophan is absent from the CDR3, which likely points to a read error. The chain couples TRBV14 to TRBJ2-1; D possibly corresponds to TRBD2 (6 bases). Germline CDR1 and CDR2: SGHDN and FVKESK. The CDR3 runs 13 residues. Trimming cost V 5 bases and J 10 bases, with 15 bases left between them. The CDR3 nucleotides are TGTGCCAGCAGCAGTAGCGGCGAACGGGAGCAGTTCGTC. Translated, it gives CASSSSGEREQFV.

This clonotype showed up many times. This sequence joins TRBV20-1 and TRBJ2-1; 9 positions match TRBD2. Germline CDR1 and CDR2: DFQATT and SNEGSKA (reference sequence). V was clipped by 4 bases and J by 0 bases; unmatched bases: 7. This CDR3 has 16 amino acids. The CDR3 reads CSATPWRGGSYNEQFF. The CDR3 nucleotides read TGCAGTGCTACCCCCTGGCGGGGGGGCTCCTACAATGAGCAGTTCTTC.

This clonotype was counted a single time. The chain has TRBV18 and TRBJ1-2, with a tentative D call TRBD1 (5 bases). Per germline, CDR1 KGHSH and CDR2 LQKENI. There are 15 residues in the CDR3. Trimming shortened V by 0 bases and J by 5 bases, and 13 bases separated the two germline ends. This chain's CDR3 is CASSPPGAGDYGYTF. The CDR3 DNA sequence: TGTGCCAGCTCACCACCAGGGGCAGGCGATTATGGCTACACCTTC.

Concerning this clonotype: This may come from a read error, since a much larger clone is one base off. The chain couples TRBV12-3 or TRBV12-4 to TRBJ2-4; D unclear. The V end lost 7 bases, the J end lost 0 bases, and 7 bases lay between the germline ends. CDR3 size: 13 residues. The DNA of the CDR3 is TGTGCCAGCATCCAACTAGCCAAAAACATTCAGTACTTC. The encoded protein is CASIQLAKNIQYF.